This T cell receptor (beta chain) was sequenced for a study of T cells in Graves' hyperthyroidism and ophthalmopathy. Study overall: Initial diagnosis, before any treatment, was when peripheral blood was collected.

Study-level findings and limits: Blood also held most thyroid clonotypes expanded beyond 0.001. The authors' 13 V-J model separated ophthalmopathy from stable hyperthyroidism.

This clonotype was observed at least ten times. What it binds is unknown. Authors of the study amplified TCR beta CDR3 regions from RNA transcripts. Using the HTBI primer set, a first-round RT-PCR was run on the TCR CDR3. TCRdb re-derived calls from the multiplex PCR reads in MiXCR, one entry per CDR3 protein. Of 390,000 or so distinct CDR3 sequences in the sample, roughly 14% were seen once. The CDR3 sequence is 14 residues long. V was cut by 3 bases and J by 2 bases, with 11 bases left in between. The germline V gene has CDR1 DFQATT and CDR2 SNEGSKA (reference sequence). The sequencing sample was made of blood. The sequence came from a young man with Graves' ophthalmopathy. This sequence joins TRBV20-1 and TRBJ1-3; D not certain. The CDR3 here is CSARGREAGNTIYF. The CDR3 DNA reads as TGCAGTGCTAGGGGGAGGGAGGCTGGAAACACCATATATTTT.